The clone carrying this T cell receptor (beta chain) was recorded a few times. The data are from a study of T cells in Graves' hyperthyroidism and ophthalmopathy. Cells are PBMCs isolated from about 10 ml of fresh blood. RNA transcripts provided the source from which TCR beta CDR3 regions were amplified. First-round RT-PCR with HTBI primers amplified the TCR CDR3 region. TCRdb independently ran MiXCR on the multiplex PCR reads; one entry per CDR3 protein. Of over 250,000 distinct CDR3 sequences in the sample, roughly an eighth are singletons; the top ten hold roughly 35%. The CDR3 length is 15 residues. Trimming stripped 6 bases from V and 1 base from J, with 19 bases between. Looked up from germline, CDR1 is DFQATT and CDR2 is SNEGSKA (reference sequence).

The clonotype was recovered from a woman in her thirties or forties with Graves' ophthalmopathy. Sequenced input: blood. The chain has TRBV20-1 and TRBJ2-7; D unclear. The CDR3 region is CSAHDLQAGSYEQYF. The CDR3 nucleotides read TGCAGTGCGCATGATCTGCAGGCCGGGTCCTACGAGCAGTACTTC.